This T cell receptor beta chain was obtained from a study of spatial heterogeneity in lung cancer. For the study at large: Sequence detection consistently recorded a greater number of beta-chain than alpha-chain sequences. Unique TCR and UMI combinations averaged more than ten appearances each in raw reads.

Every individual TCR cDNA molecule carried its own unique molecular identifier, which allowed correction of PCR and sequencing errors. A single record per CDR3 protein comes from TCRdb applying MiXCR to the 5' RACE reads. Here the sample spans 11,000 or so distinct CDR3 sequences, 3% to 4.5% being singletons. Specified time point: sample taken at primary tumor resection. Whole RNA, which was extracted from tumor, nontumor lung tissue or frozen PBMC, was sequenced without any cell sorting. Samples were obtained from about 75 donors, all untreated early-stage non-small cell lung cancer patients. A word on this clonotype: Since a much larger clone is just one base distant, this may be a read error. Since it is a stray read in a library aimed at alpha chains, this beta chain has a size that is not meaningful.

The CDR3 has 14 amino acids. V lost 3 bases and J 1 base, leaving 9 bases between the germline ends. The germline V gene has CDR1 SEHNR and CDR2 FQNEAQ (reference sequence). This receptor was taken from a male donor with early-stage non-small cell lung cancer. The source material was normal lung tissue next to the tumor, sampled at surgery. The V gene is TRBV7-9, the J gene TRBJ1-1; no definite D call. The CDR3 DNA sequence: TGTGCCAGCAGCTTTAAGGGAAAGAACACTGAAGCTTTCTTT. The encoded protein is CASSFKGKNTEAFF.